The 11 T cell receptor beta chains below all came from one sample that was sequenced in a study of blood T cells in healthy people across ages. A sample-barcoded 5' primer and a J-beta primer mix were used in a second PCR of roughly 7 to 11 cycles. TCRdb processed the 5' RACE reads anew with MiXCR; each CDR3 protein has one entry. The table has around 800,000 distinct CDR3 sequences, under 45% seen once; the top ten hold about 21%. The sequencing input was blood. These receptors were taken from a man between 60 and 75 years old in good health.

The V and J genes are TRBV6-5 and TRBJ1-4; no clear D gene. The germline V and J ends were trimmed by 0 bases and 7 bases, with 9 bases remaining between them. The CDR3 totals 14 residues. The germline CDR1 and CDR2 sequences are MNHEY and SVGAGI. CDR3 in amino acids: CASSYSDVGEKLFF. As DNA, the CDR3 is TGTGCCAGCAGTTACTCGGACGTTGGTGAAAAACTGTTTTTT.

The V gene is TRBV9, the J gene TRBJ2-3; D not resolved. The germline V and J ends were trimmed by 1 base and 2 bases, with 8 bases remaining between them. Per germline, CDR1 SGDLS and CDR2 YYNGEE. The CDR3 consists of 14 residues. The CDR3: CASSVKGTTDTQYF. CDR3 bases: TGTGCCAGCAGCGTAAAAGGAACCACAGATACGCAGTATTTT.

J is TRBJ1-2 and V is TRBV20-1; D is ambiguous. The length of the CDR3 is 13 residues. CDR1 is DFQATT and CDR2 is SNEGSKA in the germline V gene (reference sequence). Trimming cost V 4 bases and J 0 bases, with 9 bases left between them. Written as DNA, the CDR3 is TGCAGTGCTACCAGGAGCTCTAACTATGGCTACACCTTC. This codes for CSATRSSNYGYTF.

This clonotype appeared a few times. The J gene is TRBJ1-1, the V gene TRBV29-1; TRBD1 agrees at 9 bases. J was trimmed by 5 bases and V by 7 bases; bases with no gene match: 11. The CDR3 runs 14 residues. The V gene's germline CDR1 is SQVTM and CDR2 ANQGSEA. The CDR3 loop is CSATGTGFRTEAFF. The CDR3 nucleotides read TGCAGCGCCACCGGGACAGGGTTCAGGACTGAAGCTTTCTTT.

The V and J genes are TRBV29-1 and TRBJ1-2, with 8 bases aligning to TRBD1. The trim removed 6 bases at V and 8 bases at J, leaving 11 bases unmatched. In germline, CDR1 is SQVTM, CDR2 ANQGSEA. This CDR3 is 13 amino acids long. The CDR3 sequence is CSVQIWTGSGYTF. The CDR3 DNA is TGCAGCGTCCAGATATGGACAGGGTCCGGCTACACCTTC.

The chain has TRBV7-2 and TRBJ2-7; a possible D gene is TRBD2 (5 bases). The ends were cut back, 3 bases at V and 4 bases at J, with 13 bases in the middle. Per germline, CDR1 SGHTA and CDR2 FQGNSA. CDR3 length: 14 amino acids. This chain's CDR3 is CASSFSGSKYEQYF. The CDR3 region has the DNA TGTGCCAGCAGCTTTAGTGGGAGTAAGTACGAGCAGTACTTC. Full variable domain (remainder filled in from reference TRBV7-2 and TRBJ2-7): GAGVSQSPSNKVTEKGKDVELRCDPISGHTALYWYRQSLGQGLEFLIYFQGNSAPDKSGLPSDRFSAERTGGSVSTLTIQRTQQEDSAVYLCASSFSGSKYEQYFGPGTRLTVT.

This CDR3 reads CASSLYMDQPQHF. The CDR3 DNA reads as TGCGCCAGCAGCTTATACATGGATCAGCCCCAGCATTTT. The chain is built from TRBV5-1 and TRBJ1-5; D remains ambiguous. V was clipped by 2 bases and J by 5 bases, with 8 bases between them. Germline lookup yields CDR1 SGHRS and CDR2 YFSETQ. The CDR3 is made up of 13 amino acids.

This clonotype was counted only a few times. The rearrangement joins TRBV7-2 to TRBJ2-7; TRBD2 matches 8 bases. Per germline, CDR1 SGHTA and CDR2 FQGNSA. J gave up 2 bases and V 1 base, and 4 bases lay outside the gene matches. The CDR3 is made up of 15 amino acids. CDR3 bases: TGTGCCAGCAGCTTAGAGAGACTAGCGACCTACGAGCAGTACTTC. Translated: CASSLERLATYEQYF.

This chain connects TRBV20-1 to TRBJ1-4; D may be TRBD1 (6 bases). Germline CDR1 DFQATT, CDR2 SNEGSKA (reference sequence). Between the trimmed V and J ends, which lost 4 bases and 3 bases, there was a span of 12 bases. The CDR3 totals 14 residues. The CDR3 is CSATDSTANEKLFF. The CDR3 bases are TGCAGTGCTACGGACAGTACGGCTAATGAAAAACTGTTTTTT.

Only a few counts were recorded for this clonotype. The genes are TRBV5-1 and TRBJ2-7; 9 nucleotides agree with TRBD1. CDR3 size: 15 residues. After removal of 5 bases from V and 3 bases from J, the junction contained 9 bases not matched to a gene. The germline V gene encodes CDR1 SGHRS and CDR2 YFSETQ. The CDR3 here is CASRPGGTGNYEQYF. In DNA, the CDR3 is TGCGCCAGCAGACCGGGCGGGACAGGGAACTACGAGCAGTACTTC.

In this sample, this clonotype turned up once. The J gene is TRBJ2-1, the V gene TRBV12-5, with D possibly being TRBD1 or TRBD2 (5 bases each). There are 17 residues in the CDR3. The germline V and J ends were trimmed by 1 base and 0 bases, with 13 bases remaining between them. Germline CDR1 reads LGHNT; CDR2 reads FRNRAP. CDR3 region: CASGLARGGSSYNEQFF. In DNA, the CDR3 is TGTGCTAGTGGTTTGGCCCGTGGGGGTAGCTCCTACAATGAGCAGTTCTTC. Full variable domain (rest looked up from reference TRBV12-5 and TRBJ2-1): DARVTQTPRHKVTEMGQEVTMRCQPILGHNTVFWYRQTMMQGLELLAYFRNRAPLDDSGMPKDRFSAEMPDATLATLKIQPSEPRDSAVYFCASGLARGGSSYNEQFFGPGTRLTVL.